A single sample is the source of the 29 T cell receptor beta chains below, sequenced in a study of response to subunit inactivated influenza vaccine. TCRdb analysed the RT-PCR reads with MiXCR anew, one entry per CDR3 protein. The table shows a few hundred thousand distinct CDR3 sequences, with around a fifth occurring only once. Material: PBMCs from blood, obtained around 22 months after vaccination. Every receptor here comes from a man aged 50 to 75 who received an inactivated influenza vaccine.

J is TRBJ1-2 and V is TRBV20-1; 7 bases align to TRBD1. Germline assignment: CDR1 DFQATT and CDR2 SNEGSKA (reference sequence). There are 11 residues in the CDR3. The CDR3 loop reads CSGTAGYGYTF. The CDR3 coding sequence is TGCAGCGGGACAGCGGGGTATGGCTACACCTTC.

The CDR3 DNA reads as TGTGCCAGCAGCTTCGCGGGACTAGCAAAGACAGATACGCAGTATTTT. This gives the protein CASSFAGLAKTDTQYF. The V gene is TRBV5-6, the J gene TRBJ2-3; 9 nucleotides match TRBD2. The CDR3 consists of 16 residues. Germline loops: CDR1 SGHDT, CDR2 YYEEEE. After removal of 2 bases from V and 3 bases from J, the junction contained 7 bases not matched to a gene.

This clonotype was counted a few times. The J gene is TRBJ2-3, the V gene TRBV5-1; 9 bases match TRBD2. CDR1 is SGHRS and CDR2 is YFSETQ in the germline V gene. V shed 3 bases, J shed 2 bases, and the junction held 4 bases outside the gene matches. The CDR3 has 15 residues. The CDR3 reads CASSSLAGTTDTQYF. The CDR3 DNA is TGCGCCAGCAGCTCTCTAGCGGGAACCACAGATACGCAGTATTTT. The complete variable domain, with remaining parts taken from reference TRBV5-1 and TRBJ2-3, reads KAGVTQTPRYLIKTRGQQVTLSCSPISGHRSVSWYQQTPGQGLQFLFEYFSETQRNKGNFPGRFSGRQFSNSRSEMNVSTLELGDSALYLCASSSLAGTTDTQYFGPGTRLTVL.

This clonotype occurred a few times. The CDR3 loop is CASSRGPLNSGNTIYF. DNA for the CDR3: TGTGCCAGCAGTAGGGGACCTCTTAACTCTGGAAACACCATATATTTT. The chain uses TRBV27 and TRBJ1-3; TRBD1 might be the D (5 bases). V lost 5 bases, J lost 0 bases, and 14 bases lay in between. The germline V gene encodes CDR1 MNHEY and CDR2 SMNVEV (reference sequence). The CDR3 has 16 amino acids.

This sequence joins TRBV3-1 and TRBJ1-5; no clear D. The V gene lost 2 bases and the J gene lost 4 bases, with 6 bases spanning the gap. CDR1 is LGHDT and CDR2 is YNNKEL in the germline V gene (reference sequence). The CDR3 consists of 13 residues. The CDR3 sequence: CASSQLLNQPQHF. DNA of the CDR3: TGTGCCAGCAGCCAACTCCTGAATCAGCCCCAGCATTTT.

In its sample, this clonotype was seen a few times. The rearrangement links TRBV18 to TRBJ1-6; TRBD1 might be the D (6 bases). The V end lost 4 bases, the J end lost 5 bases, and 15 bases lay between the germline ends. Germline assignment: CDR1 KGHSH and CDR2 LQKENI. The CDR3 loop spans 16 amino acids. This chain's CDR3 is CASSLLPGQNNSPLHF. The DNA for the CDR3 is TGTGCCAGCTCACTTCTACCGGGACAAAATAATTCACCCCTCCACTTT.

The chain combines TRBV27 with TRBJ2-7; 7 bases agree with TRBD2. J lost 2 bases, V lost 8 bases, and 12 bases had no gene match. CDR1 is MNHEY, CDR2 SMNVEV, per germline (reference sequence). The length of the CDR3 is 15 residues. The CDR3 nucleotides read TGTGCCAGCGCCCTGGGTAACGGGGGGACCTACGAGCAGTACTTC. It yields the protein CASALGNGGTYEQYF.

In its sample, this clonotype was seen a few times. The gene calls are TRBV6-5 and TRBJ2-5; D remains unclear. The germline gives CDR1 MNHEY, CDR2 SVGAGI. Trimming took 0 bases from V and 1 from J, leaving 15 bases between them. CDR3 length equals 17 residues. The CDR3 DNA follows: TGTGCCAGCAGTTACTCGATACTCGGCAGCTTCCAAGAGACCCAGTACTTC. This sequence encodes CASSYSILGSFQETQYF.

The chain is built from TRBV4-2 and TRBJ2-3; TRBD2 matches at 11 bases. With V trimmed by 2 bases and J by 4 bases, 11 bases remained unmatched. Germline CDR1 reads LGHNA; CDR2 reads YNFKEQ. This CDR3 contains 18 residues. The CDR3, as DNA: TGTGCCAGCAGCCAAAAGGCCGTAGCGGGAGGGCTGGCAGATACGCAGTATTTT. It specifies CASSQKAVAGGLADTQYF.

A few counts support this clonotype. The CDR3 DNA follows: TGTGCCAGCAGCTTGATCAACAGTTACAATGAGCAGTTCTTC. Its translation is CASSLINSYNEQFF. The V call is TRBV5-6, the J call TRBJ2-1; D is unclear. Germline V gene data show CDR1 as SGHDT and CDR2 as YYEEEE. The CDR3 is made up of 14 amino acids. The V end lost 1 base, the J end lost 4 bases, and 9 bases lay between the germline ends.

V is TRBV5-4 and J is TRBJ1-6; 7 bases agree with TRBD1. V shed 2 bases and J 5 bases; nucleotides not matched to a gene: 4. The CDR3 is 15 amino acids. Germline assignment: CDR1 SGHNT and CDR2 YYREEE (reference sequence). CDR3 amino acids: CASSLQGRNNSPLHF. The CDR3 region has the DNA TGTGCCAGCAGCTTACAGGGGCGGAATAATTCACCCCTCCACTTT.

The table lists this clonotype with a few counts. The chain recombines TRBV12-3 or TRBV12-4 with TRBJ1-5; no reliable D call. With 5 bases removed from V and 2 bases from J, the gap between germline ends came to 13 bases. The CDR3 runs to 15 residues. The CDR3 loop is CASSKGLSGNQPQHF. CDR3 DNA sequence: TGTGCCAGCAGTAAAGGACTAAGTGGCAATCAGCCCCAGCATTTT.

This chain links TRBV4-3 with TRBJ2-5; D unresolved. The V gene's germline CDR1 is LGHNA and CDR2 YSLEER. The CDR3 contains 13 residues. V gave up 4 bases and J gave up 9 bases, with 15 bases separating them. CDR3 in amino acids: CASSPERLSAQYF. The CDR3 bases are TGCGCCAGCAGCCCCGAGAGACTGTCGGCCCAGTACTTC.

The CDR3 sequence: CATSRGLTDTQYF. CDR3 bases: TGTGCCACCAGCAGAGGCCTGACAGATACGCAGTATTTT. This chain links TRBV15 with TRBJ2-3; D not certain. CDR1 is LNHNV, CDR2 YYDKDF, per germline (reference sequence). V was cut by 1 base and J by 3 bases, with 5 bases left in between. The CDR3 spans 13 residues.

This clonotype was observed a handful of times. The chain combines TRBV6-5 with TRBJ1-2; 8 bases map to TRBD1. Per germline, CDR1 MNHEY and CDR2 SVGAGI. The trim removed 2 bases at V and 4 bases at J, leaving 9 bases unmatched. The CDR3 is 16 amino acids. CDR3: CASSYTFQGAGYGYTF. CDR3 nucleotide sequence: TGTGCCAGCAGTTACACCTTTCAGGGGGCTGGCTATGGCTACACCTTC.

The chain uses TRBV18 and TRBJ1-5, with TRBD1 matching over 11 bases. Germline V gene data show CDR1 as KGHSH and CDR2 as LQKENI. The CDR3 consists of 16 residues. The junction had 3 bases not matched to a gene; V was cut back by 3 bases and J by 2 bases. CDR3 sequence reads: CASSPGTGGRNQPQHF. The CDR3 DNA follows: TGTGCCAGCTCACCCGGGACAGGGGGTCGCAATCAGCCCCAGCATTTT.

This clonotype was observed a single time. An end of the junction does not agree with germline; a read error may underlie this. In DNA, the CDR3 is TGTACCACCAGCAGAGATACAGCACAGTTGGGTTACAATGAGCAGTTCTTC. Translated: CTTSRDTAQLGYNEQFF. The chain joins TRBV15 to TRBJ2-1; D ambiguous. Germline loops: CDR1 LNHNV, CDR2 YYDKDF (reference sequence). This CDR3 has 17 amino acids.

This clonotype was counted a few times. This rearrangement joins TRBV25-1 to TRBJ1-2; a possible D gene is TRBD1 (6 bases). The CDR3 has 15 amino acids. CDR1 and CDR2 (germline): MGHDK, SYGVNS. Trimming cost V 3 bases and J 4 bases, with 15 bases left between them. DNA for the CDR3: TGTGCCAGCAGTGATACAGGGAGGTCTGTCTATGGCTACACCTTC. This sequence encodes CASSDTGRSVYGYTF.

The V gene is TRBV6-1, the J gene TRBJ1-1; 9 nucleotides align to TRBD1. Germline trimming cut 7 bases from V and 0 bases from J; bases unmatched to any gene: 6. There are 15 residues in the CDR3. CDR1 is MNHNS and CDR2 is SASEGT in the germline V gene. CDR3 DNA sequence: TGTGCCAGCAACCCACAGGGGGCGGTGAACACTGAAGCTTTCTTT. Protein: CASNPQGAVNTEAFF.

The gene calls are TRBV5-1 and TRBJ2-4; 7 bases are shared with TRBD1. The CDR3 consists of 18 residues. V was pared by 2 bases and J by 0 bases, with 11 bases of the junction left unmatched. The germline V gene encodes CDR1 SGHRS and CDR2 YFSETQ. For the CDR3, the DNA is TGCGCCAGCAGCTTCGGCGAGACAGGGAACTTAGCCAAAAACATTCAGTACTTC. Its translation is CASSFGETGNLAKNIQYF.

J is TRBJ1-5 and V is TRBV29-1; 9 bases align to TRBD1. The CDR3 totals 15 residues. V lost 0 bases and J lost 4; bases outside the gene matches: 4. Germline loops: CDR1 SQVTM, CDR2 ANQGSEA. The CDR3 loop is CSVEEGGQGNQPQHF. In DNA, the CDR3 is TGCAGCGTTGAAGAAGGTGGACAGGGGAATCAGCCCCAGCATTTT.

At least ten counts were recorded for this clonotype. The rearrangement links TRBV10-3 to TRBJ1-6, with 7 bases matching TRBD1. This CDR3 is 15 amino acids long. V gave up 6 bases and J gave up 8 bases; unmatched junction bases: 10. Germline V gene sequence: CDR1 ENHRY, CDR2 SYGVKD. The CDR3 coding sequence is TGTGCCATCAGCCTAAGAGGGACAGTGGATTCACCCCTCCACTTT. Translating it yields CAISLRGTVDSPLHF.

This clonotype has just a few counts. This sequence joins TRBV20-1 and TRBJ1-1; 7 bases are shared with TRBD1. Per germline, CDR1 DFQATT and CDR2 SNEGSKA (reference sequence). This CDR3 is built from 13 residues. Germline trimming cut 3 bases from V and 5 bases from J; bases unmatched to any gene: 6. The CDR3 nucleotides read TGCAGTGCTAGTGAGGGGGCAGTAACTGAAGCTTTCTTT. Protein: CSASEGAVTEAFF.

V gene TRBV15 combines with J gene TRBJ2-7; 7 nucleotides line up with TRBD1. The CDR3 covers 15 residues. Trimming removed 5 bases from V and 2 bases from J; junction bases left unmatched: 9. The germline V gene encodes CDR1 LNHNV and CDR2 YYDKDF (reference sequence). The CDR3 here is CATSARRTGTYEQYF. CDR3 nucleotides: TGTGCCACCAGCGCTCGACGGACAGGTACCTACGAGCAGTACTTC.

This clonotype came up a few times. V usage is TRBV7-8 and J usage is TRBJ2-2; possible D gene TRBD2, 5 bases. Trimming removed 2 bases at V and 1 base at J, with 8 bases between. The germline CDR1 and CDR2 sequences are SGHVS and FQNEAQ. The CDR3 contains 15 residues. CDR3 nucleotides: TGTGCCAGCAGCTTACACCGGGGGAACACCGGGGAGCTGTTTTTT. The encoded protein is CASSLHRGNTGELFF.

This clonotype was recorded many times. V gene TRBV19 combines with J gene TRBJ1-2; 7 positions agree with TRBD1. The CDR3 runs 13 residues. V shed 11 bases and J 10 bases; nucleotides not matched to a gene: 16. Per germline, CDR1 LNHDA and CDR2 SQIVND (reference sequence). The CDR3 nucleotides read TGTGCCGCACGCCCCAGGGGGGAGATGGTCTACACCTTC. Translating it yields CAARPRGEMVYTF.

This clonotype was detected a few times. The CDR3 protein is CASRRTVSNTEAFF. In nucleotides, the CDR3 is TGTGCCAGCAGAAGGACAGTGTCTAACACTGAAGCTTTCTTT. The V gene is TRBV12-3 or TRBV12-4, the J gene TRBJ1-1, with D perhaps TRBD1 (6 bases). The V end lost 6 bases, the J end lost 2 bases, and 13 bases lay between the germline ends. This CDR3 is 14 amino acids long.

This clonotype was counted a few times. The chain links TRBV3-1 to TRBJ2-5; TRBD1 matches at 8 bases. The CDR3 spans 15 residues. Germline loops: CDR1 LGHDT, CDR2 YNNKEL (reference sequence). V was clipped by 4 bases and J by 3 bases; unmatched bases: 7. The CDR3 protein is CASSRTGYREETQYF. The CDR3 bases are TGTGCCAGCAGCCGGACAGGGTATAGGGAAGAGACCCAGTACTTC.

The chain has TRBV5-1 and TRBJ2-7; a possible D gene is TRBD2 (5 bases). Germline-derived CDR1 and CDR2 are SGHRS and YFSETQ. Trimming pared 1 base from V and 3 bases from J, leaving 8 bases between. CDR3 size: 13 residues. The CDR3, as DNA: TGCGCCAGCAGCTTGAACGGGAACTACGAGCAGTACTTC. It specifies CASSLNGNYEQYF.